The rows below give T cell receptor beta chains drawn from one sample of a study of T cell responses to AZD1222 COVID-19 vaccine. Using immunoSEQ multiplex PCR, the repertoire was profiled, and TCRdb retains in-frame clones only, with some absent. The sample records 140,000 to 150,000 clones, around nine tenths being singletons. The sequencing here drew on peripheral blood, taken on day 0 of AZD1222 vaccination. The receptor set was obtained from an adult in good health. Both conserved end residues are part of each CDR3. The D gene is left open where the match is weak. Clone size is shown for a subset of rows, as once, few, many or a class of expanded clone.

>TRBD2|TRBJ2-2|.|TRBV6-5
CASNRLAGAVGELFF
TGTGCCAGCAACCGACTAGCGGGAGCCGTCGGGGAGCTGTTTTTT
>TRBD1|TRBJ2-1|.|TRBV5-1
CASSSNLPQGARRNEQFF
TGCGCCAGCAGCTCGAACCTCCCTCAGGGGGCCCGTCGGAATGAGCAGTTCTTC
>.|TRBJ2-7|.|TRBV9
CASSERGQTYEQYF
TGTGCCAGCAGCGAAAGGGGCCAGACCTACGAGCAGTACTTC
>.|TRBJ1-4|.|TRBV7-2
CASSLGQNEKLFF
TGTGCCAGCAGCTTAGGGCAGAATGAAAAACTGTTTTTT
>.|TRBJ2-5|.|TRBV19
CASSAGREQETQYF
TGTGCCAGTAGTGCCGGACGGGAACAAGAGACCCAGTACTTC
>.|TRBJ2-3|few|TRBV7-9
CASSLYGTSGDTQYF
TGTGCCAGCAGCTTATACGGCACTTCGGGAGATACGCAGTATTTT
>TRBD1|TRBJ1-2|.|TRBV5-1
CASSWGTGETYGYTF
TGCGCCAGCAGCTGGGGGACAGGGGAGACCTATGGCTACACCTTC
>.|TRBJ1-1|.|TRBV7-3
CASSLTGEGYTEAFF
TGTGCCAGCAGCTTAACGGGGGAGGGGTACACTGAAGCTTTCTTT
>TRBD1|TRBJ1-1|.|TRBV25-1
CASSQGGDTEAFF
TGTGCCAGCAGTCAGGGGGGGGACACTGAAGCTTTCTTT
>.|TRBJ1-2|.|TRBV28
CASSLFDKNYGYTF
TGTGCCAGCAGTTTATTCGACAAGAACTATGGCTACACCTTC
>.|TRBJ1-2|.|TRBV6-4
CASSDGAGGESYGYTF
TGTGCCAGCAGCGACGGCGCCGGGGGCGAGAGCTATGGCTACACCTTC
>.|TRBJ1-5|.|TRBV10-3
CAIRDSTSNQPQHF
TGTGCCATCAGGGACAGTACTAGCAATCAGCCCCAGCATTTT
>.|TRBJ1-6|.|TRBV9
CASSSRPLRGSNSPLHF
TGTGCCAGCAGCTCACGTCCTTTAAGGGGGTCTAATTCACCCCTCCACTTT
>.|TRBJ1-2|.|TRBV5-1
CASSLVGDHYGYTF
TGCGCCAGCAGCTTGGTAGGGGACCACTATGGCTACACCTTC
>.|TRBJ1-2|.|TRBV7-2
CASSLVGMTGTNYGYTF
TGTGCCAGCAGCTTAGTGGGAATGACAGGAACAAACTATGGCTACACCTTC
>TRBD1|TRBJ1-2|.|TRBV11-2
CASSPGDREMGGYTF
TGTGCCAGCAGCCCAGGGGACAGGGAGATGGGTGGCTACACCTTC
>TRBD2|TRBJ2-3|.|TRBV4-1
CASSPYGLAGREYF
TGCGCCAGCAGCCCGTATGGACTAGCGGGGCGGGAGTATTTT
>.|TRBJ1-2|.|TRBV6-5
CASSYIKGVYGYTF
TGTGCCAGCAGTTACATTAAGGGCGTGTATGGCTACACCTTC
>.|TRBJ1-1|.|TRBV7-3
CASSNYMGTEAFF
TGTGCCAGCAGCAACTACATGGGCACTGAAGCTTTCTTT
>.|TRBJ1-6|.|TRBV28
CASSLSGARGSPLHF
TGTGCCAGCAGTTTATCTGGGGCCAGGGGCTCACCCCTCCACTTT
>.|TRBJ2-5|.|TRBV13
CASSLGRRGRTQYF
TGTGCCAGCAGCTTAGGCCGGCGGGGAAGGACCCAGTACTTC
>.|TRBJ1-2|.|TRBV5-1
CASSWGRGYGYTF
TGCGCCAGCAGCTGGGGCAGGGGCTATGGCTACACCTTC
>.|TRBJ1-4|.|TRBV2
CASSWTPATNEKLFF
TGTGCCAGCAGTTGGACGCCGGCAACTAATGAAAAACTGTTTTTT
>.|TRBJ2-1|once|TRBV19
CASSGTLDEQFF
TGTGCCAGTAGCGGGACCCTCGATGAGCAGTTCTTC
>TRBD1|TRBJ2-7|.|TRBV5-1
CASSLGGRGRYEQYF
TGCGCCAGCAGCCTCGGGGGCAGGGGGCGCTACGAGCAGTACTTC
>.|TRBJ1-2|.|TRBV7-9
CASSLGVTGYTF
TGTGCCAGCAGCTTAGGGGTGACGGGCTACACCTTC
>TRBD1|TRBJ1-2|few|TRBV19
CASSIRTGRHYGYTF
TGTGCCAGTAGTATAAGGACAGGGAGACACTATGGCTACACCTTC
>.|TRBJ1-5|once|TRBV29-1
CSVAQEFNQPQHF
TGCAGCGTTGCACAGGAGTTCAATCAGCCCCAGCATTTT
>.|TRBJ2-1|.|TRBV7-2
CASSNRGASANEQFF
TGTGCCAGCAGCAACCGAGGAGCTAGCGCCAATGAGCAGTTCTTC
>.|TRBJ2-7|.|TRBV18
CASSPSGGPGYEQYF
TGTGCCAGCTCACCGTCCGGGGGACCTGGCTACGAGCAGTACTTC
>.|TRBJ2-7|.|TRBV5-1
CASSFGSGDAYEQYF
TGCGCCAGCAGCTTCGGGTCAGGGGACGCCTACGAGCAGTACTTC